Each of the 18 T cell receptor beta chains below was sequenced from the same sample in a study of siplizumab effects on memory and regulatory T cells. Assay: immunoSEQ multiplex PCR; the TCRdb copy retains only in-frame clones and omits some. The sample carries approximately 60,000 clones, about 96% recorded once. Sample: naive CD8+ T cells sorted from blood. The receptors derive from a human donor in good health.

This chain links TRBV12-5 with TRBJ2-1; D gene ambiguous. The CDR3 covers 11 residues. Trimming took off 5 bases at V and 9 bases at J, with 8 bases between the two ends. Germline values: CDR1 LGHNT, CDR2 FRNRAP. In DNA, the CDR3 is TGTGCTAGTGGTCCCCCCCTTGAGCAGTTCTTC. This gives the protein CASGPPLEQFF.

The V call is TRBV28, the J call TRBJ1-5, with D maybe TRBD1 (5 bases). The CDR3 covers 14 residues. The V end was cut by 8 bases, the J end by 0 bases, with 11 bases between. The V gene's germline CDR1 is MDHEN and CDR2 SYDVKM. CDR3 amino acids: CASGGRDSNQPQHF. The DNA for the CDR3 is TGTGCCAGCGGGGGGAGGGATAGCAATCAGCCCCAGCATTTT.

V usage is TRBV6-5 and J usage is TRBJ2-2, with D maybe TRBD1 (5 bases). The CDR3 contains 14 residues. Germline V gives CDR1 MNHEY, CDR2 SVGAGI. The V gene lost 6 bases and the J gene lost 6 bases, with 14 bases spanning the gap. CDR3: CASSPQGMAGELFF. CDR3 nucleotide sequence: TGTGCCAGCAGCCCCCAGGGTATGGCCGGGGAGCTGTTTTTT.

V is TRBV30 and J is TRBJ2-2; D call uncertain. The V gene's germline CDR1 is GTSNPN and CDR2 SVGIG (reference sequence). Trimming took 5 bases from V and 0 from J, leaving 10 bases between them. CDR3 size: 14 residues. The CDR3 DNA reads TGTGCCTGGGCTATAGGCCCGAACACCGGGGAGCTGTTTTTT. Amino acid sequence: CAWAIGPNTGELFF.

The rearrangement joins TRBV19 to TRBJ2-7, with 10 nucleotides matching TRBD1. Germline values: CDR1 LNHDA, CDR2 SQIVND (reference sequence). This CDR3 spans 15 amino acids. The V gene end was trimmed by 5 bases and the J gene end by 4 bases; junction bases not matched to a gene: 8. CDR3 nucleotides: TGTGCCAGTAGTGCGGGACAGGGGATTCTATACGAGCAGTACTTC. Translated: CASSAGQGILYEQYF. Drawing the rest from reference TRBV19 and TRBJ2-7, the complete variable domain is DGGITQSPKYLFRKEGQNVTLSCEQNLNHDAMYWYRQDPGQGLRLIYYSQIVNDFQKGDIAEGYSVSREKKESFPLTVTSAQKNPTAFYLCASSAGQGILYEQYFGPGTRLTVT.

In the case of this clone: At one boundary the junction diverges from the germline segment, which might be a read error. This rearrangement joins TRBV30 to TRBJ1-1, with TRBD1 as a possible D gene (6 bases). This CDR3 has 8 amino acids. From germline, CDR1 is GTSNPN and CDR2 SVGIG (reference sequence). The CDR3 coding sequence is TGTGCCGGGAGGGGGACTTTCTTT. This encodes CAGRGTFF.

This chain uses TRBV4-1 with TRBJ1-2; D is possibly TRBD1 (6 bases). Trimming removed 3 bases at V and 5 bases at J, with 16 bases between. This CDR3 has 15 amino acids. Germline-derived CDR1 and CDR2 are MGHRA and YSYEKL. Written as DNA, the CDR3 is TGCGCCAGCAGCCACGGACAGAGACAAGGGTATGGCTACACCTTC. As protein: CASSHGQRQGYGYTF.

The rearrangement joins TRBV9 to TRBJ2-7; D unclear. The CDR3 extends over 13 amino acids. Trimming removed 0 bases at V and 3 bases at J, with 7 bases between. CDR1 SGDLS and CDR2 YYNGEE come from the germline V gene. The CDR3 sequence is CASSVASDYEQYF. CDR3 nucleotide sequence: TGTGCCAGCAGCGTAGCCTCCGACTACGAGCAGTACTTC.

The count of this clone is one. The chain has TRBV4-3 and TRBJ2-3; 8 bases match TRBD1. V was pared by 4 bases and J by 6 bases, with 6 bases of the junction left unmatched. The germline CDR1 and CDR2 sequences are LGHNA and YSLEER. There are 14 residues in the CDR3. Here the CDR3 DNA reads TGCGCCAGCAGCCCAGGGGGCGCAGGTGATACGCAGTATTTT. Protein sequence: CASSPGGAGDTQYF.

V gene TRBV9 combines with J gene TRBJ1-2; D possibly corresponds to TRBD1 (5 bases). Germline V gene lookup returns CDR1 SGDLS and CDR2 YYNGEE. Trimming removed 0 bases from V and 0 bases from J, with 6 bases in between. The CDR3 is made up of 14 amino acids. The CDR3 here is CASSVGGSNYGYTF. DNA for the CDR3: TGTGCCAGCAGCGTAGGGGGCTCTAACTATGGCTACACCTTC.

CDR3 DNA: TGTGCCAGCAGCGCGACAGGGGCGGAGCAGTACTTC. Protein sequence: CASSATGAEQYF. The chain uses TRBV9 and TRBJ2-7; 8 bases align to TRBD1. Germline lookup yields CDR1 SGDLS and CDR2 YYNGEE. V gave up 3 bases and J gave up 7 bases; unmatched junction bases: 3. The CDR3 is 12 amino acids.

The J gene is TRBJ2-1, the V gene TRBV5-6; D is unresolved. CDR3 length: 14 amino acids. Per germline, CDR1 SGHDT and CDR2 YYEEEE. V lost 1 base and J lost 3, with 8 bases in between. The CDR3 sequence is CASSLRLFYNEQFF. In nucleotides, the CDR3 is TGTGCCAGCAGCTTGCGACTCTTCTACAATGAGCAGTTCTTC.

The rearrangement joins TRBV15 to TRBJ2-2; the D is unclear. The V end was cut by 0 bases, the J end by 4 bases, with 6 bases between. Germline V gives CDR1 LNHNV, CDR2 YYDKDF (reference sequence). This CDR3 region has 14 residues. CDR3 sequence (DNA): TGTGCCACCAGCAGAGAGGGTATCACCGGGGAGCTGTTTTTT. This encodes CATSREGITGELFF. The variable domain in full, with the rest retrieved from reference TRBV15 and TRBJ2-2, is DAMVIQNPRYQVTQFGKPVTLSCSQTLNHNVMYWYQQKSSQAPKLLFHYYDKDFNNEADTPDNFQSRRPNTSFCFLDIRSPGLGDTAMYLCATSREGITGELFFGEGSRLTVL.

V gene TRBV4-1 combines with J gene TRBJ2-2; D is undetermined. This CDR3 contains 15 residues. Trimming took 0 bases from V and 8 from J, leaving 13 bases between them. Germline assignment: CDR1 MGHRA and CDR2 YSYEKL. The CDR3 nucleotides are TGCGCCAGCAGCCAAGATGAGCCCCCCAGTGGGGAGCTGTTTTTT. This sequence encodes CASSQDEPPSGELFF.

V usage is TRBV13 and J usage is TRBJ2-7; D uncertain. Germline V lookup: CDR1 PRHDT, CDR2 FYEKMQ (reference sequence). The germline V and J ends were trimmed by 0 bases and 2 bases, with 8 bases remaining between them. This CDR3 region has 14 residues. DNA for the CDR3: TGTGCCAGCAGCTTAGGGTCCCCCACCTACGAGCAGTACTTC. The encoded protein is CASSLGSPTYEQYF.

The genes are TRBV28 and TRBJ1-2; 7 bases are shared with TRBD1. The V segment lost 5 bases and the J segment 2 bases; nucleotides outside the gene matches: 11. Germline CDR1 and CDR2: MDHEN and SYDVKM. This CDR3 region has 16 residues. CDR3 residues: CASSIFPGTENYGYTF. The CDR3 DNA reads as TGTGCCAGCAGTATCTTCCCAGGGACAGAGAACTATGGCTACACCTTC.

The chain has TRBV19 and TRBJ1-4, with no clear D. In germline, CDR1 is LNHDA, CDR2 SQIVND (reference sequence). The V end was cut by 5 bases, the J end by 8 bases, with 12 bases between. The CDR3 extends over 13 amino acids. Here the CDR3 DNA reads TGTGCCAGTAGTCCTTTTGGGTTCGAAAAACTGTTTTTT. Amino acid sequence: CASSPFGFEKLFF.

The V gene is TRBV11-1, the J gene TRBJ1-2, with TRBD1 identical over 7 bases. This CDR3 spans 13 amino acids. Trimming at V came to 4 bases and at J to 6 bases, leaving 5 bases not matched to a gene. CDR1 is SGHAT and CDR2 is FQDESV in the germline V gene (reference sequence). The CDR3 sequence is CASSYTGVDGYTF. For the CDR3, the DNA is TGTGCCAGCAGCTACACAGGGGTGGATGGCTACACCTTC.